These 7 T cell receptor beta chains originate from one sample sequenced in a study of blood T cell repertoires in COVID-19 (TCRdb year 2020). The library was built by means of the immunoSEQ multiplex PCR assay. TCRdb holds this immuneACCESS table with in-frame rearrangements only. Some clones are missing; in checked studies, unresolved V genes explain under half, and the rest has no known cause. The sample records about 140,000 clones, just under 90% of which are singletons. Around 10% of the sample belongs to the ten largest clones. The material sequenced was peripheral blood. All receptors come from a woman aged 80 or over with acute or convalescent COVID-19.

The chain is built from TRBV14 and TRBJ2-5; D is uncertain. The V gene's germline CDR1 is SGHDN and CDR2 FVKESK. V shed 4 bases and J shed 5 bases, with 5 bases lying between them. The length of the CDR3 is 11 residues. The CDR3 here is CASSRRETQYF. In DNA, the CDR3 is TGTGCCAGCAGCCGTCGGGAGACCCAGTACTTC.

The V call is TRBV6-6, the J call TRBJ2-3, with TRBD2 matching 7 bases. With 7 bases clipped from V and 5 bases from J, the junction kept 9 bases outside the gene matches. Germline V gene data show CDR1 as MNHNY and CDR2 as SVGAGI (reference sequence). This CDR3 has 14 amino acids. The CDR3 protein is CASTRIGGLDTQYF. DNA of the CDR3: TGTGCCAGCACCCGGATCGGGGGGTTAGATACGCAGTATTTT.

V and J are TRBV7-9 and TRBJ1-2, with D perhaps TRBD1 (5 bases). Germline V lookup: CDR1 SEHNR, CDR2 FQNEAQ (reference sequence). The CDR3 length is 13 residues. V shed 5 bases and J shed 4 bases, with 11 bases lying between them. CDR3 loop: CASSHGQAYGYTF. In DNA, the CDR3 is TGTGCCAGCAGCCATGGACAAGCCTATGGCTACACCTTC.

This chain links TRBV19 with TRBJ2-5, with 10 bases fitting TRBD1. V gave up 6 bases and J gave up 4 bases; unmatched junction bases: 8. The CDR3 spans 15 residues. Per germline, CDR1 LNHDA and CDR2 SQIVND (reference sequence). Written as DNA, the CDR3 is TGTGCCAGTAGGGGGGACAGGGGAAACTCAGAGACCCAGTACTTC. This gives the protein CASRGDRGNSETQYF. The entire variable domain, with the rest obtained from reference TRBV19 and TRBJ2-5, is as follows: DGGITQSPKYLFRKEGQNVTLSCEQNLNHDAMYWYRQDPGQGLRLIYYSQIVNDFQKGDIAEGYSVSREKKESFPLTVTSAQKNPTAFYLCASRGDRGNSETQYFGPGTRLLVL.

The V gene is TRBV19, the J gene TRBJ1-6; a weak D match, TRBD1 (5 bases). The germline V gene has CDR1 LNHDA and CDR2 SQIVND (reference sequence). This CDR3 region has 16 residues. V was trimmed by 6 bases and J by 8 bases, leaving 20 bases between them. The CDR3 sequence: CASSDIGFGGDSPLHF. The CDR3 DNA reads TGTGCCAGTAGCGATATCGGATTTGGAGGGGATTCACCCCTCCACTTT.

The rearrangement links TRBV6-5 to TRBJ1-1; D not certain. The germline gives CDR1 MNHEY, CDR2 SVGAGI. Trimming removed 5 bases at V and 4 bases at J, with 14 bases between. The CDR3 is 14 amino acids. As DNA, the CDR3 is TGTGCCAGCAGTAGGAGGGAGGAGGGCACTGAAGCTTTCTTT. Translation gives CASSRREEGTEAFF.

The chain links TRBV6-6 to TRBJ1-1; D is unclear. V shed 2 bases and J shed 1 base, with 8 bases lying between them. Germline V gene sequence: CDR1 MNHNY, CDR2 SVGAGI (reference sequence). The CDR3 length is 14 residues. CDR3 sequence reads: CASSYTEANTEAFF. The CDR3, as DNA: TGTGCCAGCAGTTACACCGAGGCGAACACTGAAGCTTTCTTT.